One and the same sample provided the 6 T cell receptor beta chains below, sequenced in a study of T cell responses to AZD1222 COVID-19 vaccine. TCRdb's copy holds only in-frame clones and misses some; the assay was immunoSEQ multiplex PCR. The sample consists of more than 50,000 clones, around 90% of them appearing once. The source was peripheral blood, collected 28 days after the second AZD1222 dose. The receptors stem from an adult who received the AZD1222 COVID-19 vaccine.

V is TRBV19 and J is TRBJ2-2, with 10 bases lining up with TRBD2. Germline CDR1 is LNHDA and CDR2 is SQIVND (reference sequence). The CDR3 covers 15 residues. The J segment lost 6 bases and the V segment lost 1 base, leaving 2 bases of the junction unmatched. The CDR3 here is CASSIAGTSAGELFF. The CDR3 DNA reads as TGTGCCAGTAGTATAGCGGGGACTAGCGCCGGGGAGCTGTTTTTT.

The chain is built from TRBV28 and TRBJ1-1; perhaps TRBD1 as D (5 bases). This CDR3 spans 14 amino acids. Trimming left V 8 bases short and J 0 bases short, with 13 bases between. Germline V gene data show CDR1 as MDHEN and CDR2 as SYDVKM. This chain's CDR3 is CASSPGALNTEAFF. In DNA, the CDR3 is TGTGCCAGCTCCCCCGGGGCTTTGAACACTGAAGCTTTCTTT.

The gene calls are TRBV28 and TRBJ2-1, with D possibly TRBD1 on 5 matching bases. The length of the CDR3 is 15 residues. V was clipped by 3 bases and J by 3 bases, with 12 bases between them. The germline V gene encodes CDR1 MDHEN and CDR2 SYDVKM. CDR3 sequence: CASSFQGPLYNEQFF. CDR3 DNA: TGTGCCAGCAGTTTCCAGGGCCCCCTCTACAATGAGCAGTTCTTC. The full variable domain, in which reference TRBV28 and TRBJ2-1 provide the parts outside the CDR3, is DVKVTQSSRYLVKRTGEKVFLECVQDMDHENMFWYRQDPGLGLRLIYFSYDVKMKEKGDIPEGYSVSREKKERFSLILESASTNQTSMYLCASSFQGPLYNEQFFGPGTRLTVL.

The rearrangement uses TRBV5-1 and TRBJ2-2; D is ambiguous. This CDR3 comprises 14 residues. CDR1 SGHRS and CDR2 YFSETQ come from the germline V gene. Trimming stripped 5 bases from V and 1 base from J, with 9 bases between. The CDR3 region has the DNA TGCGCCAGCAGAAGGAGCCTGAACACCGGGGAGCTGTTTTTT. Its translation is CASRRSLNTGELFF.

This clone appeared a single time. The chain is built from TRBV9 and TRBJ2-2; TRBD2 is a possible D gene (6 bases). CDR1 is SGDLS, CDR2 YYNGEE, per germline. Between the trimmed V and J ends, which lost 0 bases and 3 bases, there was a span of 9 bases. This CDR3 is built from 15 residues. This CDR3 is CASSVGREYTGELFF. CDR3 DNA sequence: TGTGCCAGCAGCGTAGGTCGGGAGTACACCGGGGAGCTGTTTTTT.

Here the CDR3 reads CASSPQGLAGRNEQFF. The CDR3 nucleotides are TGTGCCAGCAGCCCACAGGGACTAGCGGGCCGCAATGAGCAGTTCTTC. The genes are TRBV11-3 and TRBJ2-1; 12 positions agree with TRBD2. Trimming took 5 bases from V and 6 from J; bases not matched to a gene: 8. The length of the CDR3 is 16 residues. The germline V gene encodes CDR1 SGHNT and CDR2 YENEEA. Full variable domain (rest looked up from reference TRBV11-3 and TRBJ2-1): EAGVVQSPRYKIIEKKQPVAFWCNPISGHNTLYWYLQNLGQGPELLIRYENEEAVDDSQLPKDRFSAERLKGVDSTLKIQPAELGDSAVYLCASSPQGLAGRNEQFFGPGTRLTVL.